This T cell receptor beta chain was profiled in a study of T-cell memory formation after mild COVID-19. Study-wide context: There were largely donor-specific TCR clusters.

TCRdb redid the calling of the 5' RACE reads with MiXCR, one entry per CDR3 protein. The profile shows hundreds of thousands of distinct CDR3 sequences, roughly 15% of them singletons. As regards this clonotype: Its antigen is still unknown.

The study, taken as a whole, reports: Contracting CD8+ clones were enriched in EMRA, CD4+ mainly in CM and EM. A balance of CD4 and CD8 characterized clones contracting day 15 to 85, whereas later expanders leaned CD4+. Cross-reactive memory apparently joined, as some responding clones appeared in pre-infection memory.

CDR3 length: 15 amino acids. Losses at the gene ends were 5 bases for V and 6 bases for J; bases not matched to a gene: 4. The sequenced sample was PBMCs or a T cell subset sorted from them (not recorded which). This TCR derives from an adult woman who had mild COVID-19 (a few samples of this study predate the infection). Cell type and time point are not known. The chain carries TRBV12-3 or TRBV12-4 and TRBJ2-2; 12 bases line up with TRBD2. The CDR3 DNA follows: TGTGCCAGCAGTACCTCTAGCGGGAGGGCCGGGGAGCTGTTTTTT. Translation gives CASSTSSGRAGELFF.